The rows below give T cell receptor beta chains drawn from one sample of a study of blood T cell repertoires in COVID-19. Using immunoSEQ multiplex PCR, the repertoire was profiled, and TCRdb retains in-frame clones only, with some absent. The profile covers some 30,000 clones, with around 87% appearing a single time and around 40% taken by the ten largest. The sample consisted of peripheral blood. All receptors come from a human donor in a cohort sampled during active COVID-19. CDR3s include the opening cysteine and the closing phenylalanine or tryptophan. The D gene is left open where the match is weak. Not every row has a clone size; where given, it reads once, few, many or a size class.

v_gene	j_gene	abundance	d_gene	CDR3nt	CDR3aa
TRBV7-8	TRBJ1-5	once	-	-	CASSREGTFGAQHF
TRBV7-2	TRBJ2-7	-	-	TGTGCCAGCAGCTTAGAGGCAGGGCTACTCTACGAGCAGTACTTC	CASSLEAGLLYEQYF
TRBV6-2/TRBV6-3	TRBJ1-1	-	-	TGTGCCAGCAGTTATAACGGGTACCCCGCTGAAGCTTTCTTT	CASSYNGYPAEAFF
TRBV7-8	TRBJ1-1	-	-	TGTGCCAGCAGCTTAGCCACAGTGGGGGGGCCTACGTTCTTT	CASSLATVGGPTFF
TRBV5-1	TRBJ1-3	-	TRBD1	TGCGCCAGCAGAACTGGACAGGGGAGCTCTGGAAACACCATATATTTT	CASRTGQGSSGNTIYF
TRBV2	TRBJ2-1	once	-	TGTGCCAGCAGTGTTTCGTACTCCTCCTACAATGAGCAGTTCTTC	CASSVSYSSYNEQFF
TRBV12-3/TRBV12-4	TRBJ2-5	-	-	TGTGCCAGCAGTTTAGGCTCGGCAGGGACCCAGTACTTC	CASSLGSAGTQYF
TRBV5-6	TRBJ2-7	-	TRBD1	TGTGCCAGCAGCTTGCCGTCAGGGGACAGGATACGGAACGAGCAGTACTTC	CASSLPSGDRIRNEQYF
TRBV5-1	TRBJ2-7	few	-	TGCGCCAGCAGCCTGGACACCTTCTACGAGCAGTACTTC	CASSLDTFYEQYF
TRBV2	TRBJ1-2	-	-	TGTGCCAGCAGTGAACGGGAGGGCAACTATGGCTACACCTTC	CASSEREGNYGYTF
TRBV6-5	TRBJ2-5	-	TRBD1	TGTGCCAGCAGTTACACCGGGACAGGACAACAAGAGACCCAGTACTTC	CASSYTGTGQQETQYF
TRBV5-1	TRBJ2-2	once	-	TGCGCCAGCAGCTTGGAGGGAGACACCGGGGAGCTGTTTTTT	CASSLEGDTGELFF
TRBV19	TRBJ1-2	-	TRBD1	TGTGCCAGTAGCCGGGACAGCTATGGCTACACCTTC	CASSRDSYGYTF
TRBV6-5	TRBJ2-7	-	TRBD1	TGTGCCAGCAGCCGGGACAGGACTACCTACGAGCAGTACTTC	CASSRDRTTYEQYF